This T cell receptor (beta chain) was identified in a study of T cell responses to AZD1222 COVID-19 vaccine. V lost 2 bases and J lost 6, with 11 bases in between. The CDR3 is made up of 13 amino acids. Sequenced by immunoSEQ multiplex PCR; TCRdb stores in-frame clones only, minus some. The table has 89,000 or so clones, approximately 88% seen once. This chain joins TRBV12-3 or TRBV12-4 and TRBJ2-7; perhaps TRBD2 as D (5 bases). Sequences were derived from peripheral blood, sampled on day 0 of AZD1222 vaccination. The clonotype was recovered from an adult in good health. The CDR3 region has the DNA TGTGCCAGCAGTTTAACAGTGGGAGCCGAGCAGTACTTC. Translating it yields CASSLTVGAEQYF.